Given below is one T cell receptor beta chain in context. Samples each yielded at least 6 micrograms of total RNA. Per the germline V gene, CDR1 is DFQATT and CDR2 is SNEGSKA (reference sequence). Trimming removed 2 bases at V and 8 bases at J, with 19 bases between. The CDR3 loop spans 15 amino acids. These data belong to a study of blood T cells in healthy people across ages. Through a sample-barcoded 5' primer and a J-beta primer mix, a second PCR was run for roughly 6 to 12 cycles. A template-switch adaptor containing 12 random nucleotides labeled each cDNA molecule. Using its own MiXCR run on the 5' RACE reads, TCRdb lists one record per CDR3 protein. The repertoire holds more than 800,000 distinct CDR3 sequences, under 55% seen once, with approximately 17% in the top ten.

The chain links TRBV20-1 to TRBJ2-1; D unresolved. This sequence was found in a woman between 55 and 75 years old in good health. The sample taken for sequencing was blood. CDR3 nucleotides: TGCAGTGCTAGATCAGACCCCGGCCCACAATATGAGCAGTTCTTC. Protein product: CSARSDPGPQYEQFF.